Each of the 25 T cell receptor beta chains below was sequenced from the same sample in a study of blood T cell repertoires in COVID-19. TCRdb's copy holds only in-frame clones and misses some; the assay was immunoSEQ multiplex PCR. This sample yields about 110,000 clones, of which roughly four fifths are seen a single time; about 4% belongs to the top ten. The sequencing input was peripheral blood. These receptors came from a woman between 65 and 79 years old with acute or convalescent COVID-19.

J is TRBJ2-3 and V is TRBV7-2, with 7 positions matching TRBD1. Germline CDR1 and CDR2: SGHTA and FQGNSA. V lost 1 base to trimming and J lost 1 base; unmatched junction nucleotides: 2. CDR3 length: 15 amino acids. The DNA of the CDR3 is TGTGCCAGCAGCTTAGGAGGACAGGGCACAGATACGCAGTATTTT. Amino acids: CASSLGGQGTDTQYF.

The rearrangement links TRBV27 to TRBJ2-1; 8 bases map to TRBD2. The trim removed 6 bases at V and 6 bases at J, leaving 10 bases unmatched. CDR1 and CDR2 (germline): MNHEY, SMNVEV (reference sequence). This CDR3 comprises 15 residues. This CDR3 is CASSAPRGGTNEQFF. Here the CDR3 DNA reads TGTGCCAGCAGCGCACCCCGGGGGGGAACCAATGAGCAGTTCTTC.

The chain uses TRBV7-9 and TRBJ1-5, with 9 bases fitting TRBD1. The CDR3 has 16 amino acids. Germline-derived CDR1 and CDR2 are SEHNR and FQNEAQ (reference sequence). V was pared by 2 bases and J by 7 bases, with 9 bases of the junction left unmatched. The CDR3 here is CASSLSGQGFGQPQHF. As DNA, the CDR3 is TGTGCCAGCAGCTTATCGGGACAGGGTTTTGGGCAGCCCCAGCATTTT.

The rearrangement uses TRBV27 and TRBJ1-5, with TRBD1 matching over 9 bases. Trimming at V came to 6 bases and at J to 4 bases, leaving 13 bases not matched to a gene. This CDR3 has 17 amino acids. The germline CDR1 and CDR2 sequences are MNHEY and SMNVEV (reference sequence). This CDR3 reads CASRRQGVTQMNQPQHF. CDR3 DNA sequence: TGTGCCAGCAGACGACAGGGGGTAACTCAGATGAATCAGCCCCAGCATTTT.

This clone was picked up one time. The chain joins TRBV3-1 (or the pseudogene TRBV3-2) to TRBJ2-1; no clear D gene. Deletions cut 5 bases from V and 7 bases from J, with 15 bases between. The CDR3 length is 14 residues. In germline, CDR1 is LGHDT, CDR2 YNNKEL (reference sequence). CDR3 coding DNA: TGTGCCAGCAGCTCGGTGGCGGAAAAAAATGAGCAGTTCTTC. Residues: CASSSVAEKNEQFF.

DNA of the CDR3: TGTGCCAGCAGTTACGCAGGGCCCGATCAGCCCCAGCATTTT. This sequence encodes CASSYAGPDQPQHF. This chain joins TRBV6-5 and TRBJ1-5; possibly TRBD1 for D (5 bases). This CDR3 spans 14 amino acids. V lost 2 bases and J lost 5, with 10 bases in between. Germline-derived CDR1 and CDR2 are MNHEY and SVGAGI.

The CDR3 is CASGRGSSGANVLTF. As DNA, the CDR3 is TGCGCCAGCGGGAGGGGGAGCTCTGGGGCCAACGTCCTGACTTTC. This sequence joins TRBV5-1 and TRBJ2-6; tentative D call: TRBD2 (7 bases). V lost 7 bases, J lost 0 bases, and 11 bases lay in between. CDR1 and CDR2 (germline): SGHRS, YFSETQ. The length of the CDR3 is 15 residues. The whole variable domain, remainder taken from reference TRBV5-1 and TRBJ2-6, is KAGVTQTPRYLIKTRGQQVTLSCSPISGHRSVSWYQQTPGQGLQFLFEYFSETQRNKGNFPGRFSGRQFSNSRSEMNVSTLELGDSALYLCASGRGSSGANVLTFGAGSRLTVL.

The V call is TRBV25-1, the J call TRBJ1-2; 7 nucleotides line up with TRBD1. The junction had 8 bases not matched to a gene; V was cut back by 5 bases and J by 5 bases. Germline V CDR1 and CDR2: MGHDK, SYGVNS. This CDR3 is built from 14 residues. The CDR3 protein is CASSKFDRAYGYTF. CDR3 bases: TGTGCCAGCAGTAAATTCGACAGGGCTTATGGCTACACCTTC.

The CDR3 loop reads CASLLLPDSNSPLHF. CDR3 nucleotides: TGTGCCAGCCTCTTACTTCCGGACAGCAATTCACCCCTCCACTTT. J is TRBJ1-6 and V is TRBV6-6; D might be TRBD1 (6 bases). Deletions cut 8 bases from V and 7 bases from J, with 18 bases between. Per germline, CDR1 MNHNY and CDR2 SVGAGI (reference sequence). The CDR3 contains 15 residues.

V is TRBV7-9 and J is TRBJ2-7; 11 positions match TRBD1. Losses at the gene ends were 0 bases for V and 3 bases for J; bases not matched to a gene: 1. CDR1 and CDR2 from the germline V gene are SEHNR and FQNEAQ (reference sequence). This CDR3 comprises 15 residues. CDR3 DNA: TGTGCCAGCAGCTTAGCCGGGACAGGGGGCTACGAGCAGTACTTC. Translating it yields CASSLAGTGGYEQYF.

A word on this clone: The germline gene is not matched at one end of the junction; a read error may be the cause. The V and J genes are TRBV10-3 and TRBJ1-1; 7 nucleotides agree with TRBD1. The germline gives CDR1 ENHRY, CDR2 SYGVKD. The CDR3 is 17 amino acids. In DNA, the CDR3 is TGTGCCATCAGTGATTTAGACAGGGTGGGCCCGAACATTGAAGCTTTCTTT. Translating gives CAISDLDRVGPNIEAFF.

The chain has TRBV5-1 and TRBJ2-1; 8 bases agree with TRBD2. CDR3 length equals 15 residues. V lost 0 bases, J lost 6 bases, and 5 bases stayed unmatched. Per the germline V gene, CDR1 is SGHRS and CDR2 is YFSETQ. The CDR3 spells CASSLATSASNEQFF. The CDR3 DNA follows: TGCGCCAGCAGCTTGGCGACTAGCGCCAGCAATGAGCAGTTCTTC.

The chain uses TRBV28 and TRBJ1-1; D might be TRBD1 (5 bases). The CDR3 runs 14 residues. Trimming removed 2 bases from V and 0 bases from J, with 7 bases in between. Per germline, CDR1 MDHEN and CDR2 SYDVKM. The CDR3 coding sequence is TGTGCCAGCAGTTTAACAGGACTGAACACTGAAGCTTTCTTT. It specifies CASSLTGLNTEAFF. Complete variable domain (other parts from reference TRBV28 and TRBJ1-1): DVKVTQSSRYLVKRTGEKVFLECVQDMDHENMFWYRQDPGLGLRLIYFSYDVKMKEKGDIPEGYSVSREKKERFSLILESASTNQTSMYLCASSLTGLNTEAFFGQGTRLTVV.

The V and J genes are TRBV7-8 and TRBJ2-7; D perhaps matches TRBD1 (5 bases). Germline values: CDR1 SGHVS, CDR2 FQNEAQ. Between the trimmed V and J ends, which lost 4 bases and 4 bases, there was a span of 20 bases. The CDR3 extends over 16 amino acids. The CDR3 DNA reads as TGTGCCAGCAGCTCGACCCCCGCGACAGCTCAATACGAGCAGTACGTC. Translating gives CASSSTPATAQYEQYV.

This chain connects TRBV29-1 to TRBJ1-2; 8 bases fit TRBD1. The V and J ends lost 5 bases and 5 bases, in that order; junction bases with no gene match: 1. The CDR3 covers 11 residues. Germline loops: CDR1 SQVTM, CDR2 ANQGSEA. CDR3 coding DNA: TGCAGCGTTCAGGGGGCGTATGGCTACACCTTC. Its translation: CSVQGAYGYTF.

The J gene is TRBJ2-1, the V gene TRBV19, with 12 bases aligning to TRBD2. The trim removed 6 bases at V and 7 bases at J, leaving 13 bases unmatched. Germline V gene data show CDR1 as LNHDA and CDR2 as SQIVND (reference sequence). The CDR3 spans 17 residues. This chain's CDR3 is CASRLLAGGNLGNEQFF. The CDR3 nucleotides read TGTGCCAGTAGATTACTAGCGGGGGGCAACTTGGGGAATGAGCAGTTCTTC. Looking up the rest from reference TRBV19 and TRBJ2-1 gives the full variable domain: DGGITQSPKYLFRKEGQNVTLSCEQNLNHDAMYWYRQDPGQGLRLIYYSQIVNDFQKGDIAEGYSVSREKKESFPLTVTSAQKNPTAFYLCASRLLAGGNLGNEQFFGPGTRLTVL.

V usage is TRBV6-1 and J usage is TRBJ2-2, with D possibly being TRBD2 (6 bases). The CDR3 is 16 residues long. Trimming took off 2 bases at V and 7 bases at J, with 17 bases between the two ends. In germline, CDR1 is MNHNS, CDR2 SASEGT. Here the CDR3 DNA reads TGTGCCAGCAGTGAATGGCGGACCCGGGGGAGCGGGGAGCTGTTTTTT. This gives the protein CASSEWRTRGSGELFF.

J is TRBJ1-5 and V is TRBV6-1, with D hard to call. With 4 bases removed from V and 2 bases from J, the gap between germline ends came to 15 bases. CDR1 is MNHNS and CDR2 is SASEGT in the germline V gene. The CDR3 is made up of 16 amino acids. CDR3 amino acids: CASSAVEGMGNQPQHF. CDR3 nucleotide sequence: TGTGCCAGCAGTGCTGTGGAGGGCATGGGCAATCAGCCCCAGCATTTT.

This chain joins TRBV7-2 and TRBJ2-1; D gene uncertain. The CDR3 spans 17 residues. From germline, CDR1 is SGHTA and CDR2 FQGNSA. Deletions cut 0 bases from V and 4 bases from J, with 16 bases between. CDR3 protein: CASSLALTGSRYNEQFF. Here the CDR3 DNA reads TGTGCCAGCAGCTTAGCCCTGACCGGTAGCCGATACAATGAGCAGTTCTTC.

V usage is TRBV20-1 and J usage is TRBJ1-4; D ambiguous. V shed 5 bases and J shed 8 bases, with 6 bases lying between them. The CDR3 contains 10 residues. Germline V gives CDR1 DFQATT, CDR2 SNEGSKA (reference sequence). CDR3 sequence reads: CSAFEEKLFF. The CDR3, as DNA: TGCAGTGCTTTTGAGGAAAAACTGTTTTTT.

In its sample, this clone was seen a few times. This rearrangement joins TRBV18 to TRBJ1-1; D ambiguous. Germline CDR1 and CDR2: KGHSH and LQKENI. This CDR3 comprises 14 residues. V gave up 2 bases and J gave up 1 base, with 8 bases separating them. The CDR3 DNA follows: TGTGCCAGCTCACCAAGCCAAACGAACACTGAAGCTTTCTTT. The encoded protein is CASSPSQTNTEAFF.

The V gene is TRBV2, the J gene TRBJ1-4; 7 bases align to TRBD1. This CDR3 has 15 residues. Germline CDR1 is SNHLY and CDR2 is FYNNEI. With 6 bases clipped from V and 5 bases from J, the junction kept 9 bases outside the gene matches. The CDR3 loop reads CASRVSGTENEKLFF. CDR3 DNA: TGTGCCAGCAGGGTTAGCGGGACAGAGAATGAAAAACTGTTTTTT.

The chain joins TRBV6-5 to TRBJ1-1, with D maybe TRBD1 (6 bases). CDR3 length: 14 residues. Germline CDR1 is MNHEY and CDR2 is SVGAGI. V was cut by 0 bases and J by 4 bases, with 9 bases left in between. CDR3 region: CASSYSQGLTEAFF. For the CDR3, the DNA is TGTGCCAGCAGTTACTCGCAGGGGCTCACTGAAGCTTTCTTT.

This rearrangement joins TRBV6-5 to TRBJ2-7, with 11 nucleotides matching TRBD1. Germline values: CDR1 MNHEY, CDR2 SVGAGI. The ends lost 6 bases at V and 3 bases at J; junction bases unmatched: 7. The CDR3 is 15 residues long. The DNA of the CDR3 is TGTGCCAGCAGCGCCCGGGACAGGGGGGGCTACGAGCAGTACTTC. Amino acids: CASSARDRGGYEQYF.

In its sample, this clone was seen a few times. V usage is TRBV18 and J usage is TRBJ1-4; D may be TRBD1 (6 bases). The length of the CDR3 is 16 residues. CDR1 is KGHSH and CDR2 is LQKENI in the germline V gene. Trimming shortened V by 1 base and J by 8 bases, and 17 bases separated the two germline ends. For the CDR3, the DNA is TGTGCCAGCTCACCACGTCTTGGGGGCGCTGGGGAAAAACTGTTTTTT. Protein sequence: CASSPRLGGAGEKLFF.